This T cell receptor beta chain was recovered during a study of blood T cell repertoires in COVID-19. Overall study: Samples of COVID-19 (acute and convalescent) were obtained from the United States, Italy and Spain. Sources were T cells, B-cell-depleted T cells, or PBMCs; the material itself was cDNA or gDNA.

The germline V gene encodes CDR1 SGHVS and CDR2 FQNEAQ. This CDR3 contains 17 residues. The trim removed 3 bases at V and 4 bases at J, leaving 9 bases unmatched. The authors' processing: Amplified reference gene primers provided the basis for estimating nucleated cell counts. Measured with immunoSEQ multiplex PCR; TCRdb has only the in-frame clones, and not every one. The DNA gave D and trimming, while V, J and clone size come from that table. The sample lists 200,000 to 250,000 clones; 83% were seen once. The chain carries TRBV7-8 and TRBJ2-5, with TRBD2 identical over 12 bases. Input material: peripheral blood. The receptor's source is a woman between 50 and 59 years old with acute or convalescent COVID-19. CDR3 DNA sequence: TGTGCCAGCAGCTTGGAACTAGCGGGAGGAGGTGGAGAGACCCAGTACTTC. It encodes CASSLELAGGGGETQYF.